This T cell receptor (beta chain) was profiled in a study of cytomegalovirus exposure and HLA in healthy donors. Study-level information: In an early release, HLA-typed donors contributed 75 million to 85 million unique TCR sequences.

Whole-study findings and limits: A highly shared variant cluster was judged a likely technical artifact. For most TCR beta V segments, an earlier analysis put the productive rate at about 87% or about 30% of the time.

Researchers ran the PCR with 60 Vbeta and 13 Jbeta primers. Produced via immunoSEQ multiplex PCR; TCRdb's table is partial and in-frame only. The repertoire holds 90,000 or so clones, roughly 77% seen once, with about 4% in the top ten. The ends lost 6 bases at V and 4 bases at J; junction bases unmatched: 5. The CDR3 is made up of 14 amino acids. Germline CDR1 MNHNY, CDR2 SVGAGI (reference sequence). On this clone: No antigen is known for it.

Specimen: PBMCs. This TCR derives from a man aged 55 to 70 in good health and CMV-seronegative. The gene calls are TRBV6-6 and TRBJ2-3; 9 nucleotides match TRBD2. The CDR3 nucleotides read TGTGCCAGCAGCCCTAGCGGGGACGCAGATACGCAGTATTTT. This gives the protein CASSPSGDADTQYF.